The rows below give T cell receptor beta chains drawn from one sample of a study of cytomegalovirus exposure and HLA in healthy donors. Assay: immunoSEQ multiplex PCR; the TCRdb copy retains only in-frame clones and omits some. The data hold some 190,000 clones, with about four fifths observed a single time. Material for sequencing was PBMCs. These TCRs come from a woman aged 25 to 45 in good health and CMV-seronegative. CDR3s include the opening cysteine and the closing phenylalanine or tryptophan. A D gene is named only where the DNA matches it firmly. Expanded clones are given a class, and other clones once, few, many or no size at all.

v_gene	len	j_gene	d_gene	abundance	CDR3aa	CDR3nt
TRBV5-1	14	TRBJ2-5	TRBD1	NA	CASSFTGTGETQYF	TGCGCCAGCAGCTTCACCGGGACAGGGGAGACCCAGTACTTC
TRBV5-1	13	TRBJ2-5	NA	NA	CASSSAYQETQYF	TGCGCCAGCAGCTCCGCGTACCAAGAGACCCAGTACTTC
TRBV2	16	TRBJ2-5	TRBD2	NA	CASSEGTSGAQETQYF	TGTGCCAGCAGTGAAGGGACTAGCGGGGCCCAAGAGACCCAGTACTTC
TRBV18	16	TRBJ2-5	TRBD2	NA	CASSPPKLAGIETQYF	TGTGCCAGCTCACCCCCTAAACTAGCGGGGATTGAGACCCAGTACTTC
TRBV27	15	TRBJ1-2	TRBD1	NA	CASGSGGGGDYGYTF	TGTGCCAGCGGGTCGGGTGGAGGGGGCGACTATGGCTACACCTTC
TRBV15	15	TRBJ1-1	NA	NA	CATSRDITGDTEAFF	TGTGCCACCAGCAGAGATATCACGGGTGACACTGAAGCTTTCTTT
TRBV11-1	12	TRBJ2-7	NA	NA	CASSLDRDEQYF	TGTGCCAGCAGCTTAGACAGGGACGAGCAGTACTTC
TRBV18	17	TRBJ1-4	NA	NA	CASSPSGTGAPNEKLFF	TGTGCCAGCTCCCCGTCCGGGACGGGAGCTCCAAATGAAAAACTGTTTTTT
TRBV6-5	15	TRBJ1-6	NA	NA	CASSTTVLLGSPLHF	TGTGCCAGCAGTACGACAGTCCTCCTGGGCTCACCCCTCCACTTT
TRBV7-9	14	TRBJ2-3	TRBD2	NA	CASSLGAGVDTQYF	TGTGCCAGCAGCTTAGGGGCGGGGGTGGATACGCAGTATTTT
TRBV6-5	15	TRBJ2-3	TRBD1	once	CASRTGGEGSDTQYF	TGTGCCAGCAGGACAGGGGGCGAAGGATCAGATACGCAGTATTTT
TRBV5-1	15	TRBJ1-3	NA	few	CASSLAGVPGNTIYF	TGCGCCAGCAGCTTGGCAGGGGTGCCTGGAAACACCATATATTTT
TRBV29-1	13	TRBJ2-7	NA	few	CSVKGRGTYEQYF	TGCAGCGTTAAGGGGCGGGGAACCTACGAGCAGTACTTC
TRBV9	16	TRBJ2-6	TRBD1	NA	CASSVHRGSGANVLTF	TGTGCCAGCAGCGTACACAGGGGCTCTGGGGCCAACGTCCTGACTTTC
TRBV4-1	17	TRBJ1-2	TRBD1	NA	CASSETTTGAGHYGYTF	TGCGCCAGCAGCGAGACCACGACAGGGGCTGGGCACTATGGCTACACCTTC
TRBV7-2	13	TRBJ2-3	NA	NA	CASSLFGTDTQYF	TGTGCCAGCAGCTTATTCGGCACAGATACGCAGTATTTT
TRBV7-9	12	TRBJ1-1	NA	NA	CASSFTYTEAFF	TGTGCCAGCAGCTTTACATACACTGAAGCTTTCTTT
TRBV7-8	15	TRBJ2-7	NA	NA	CASSLRSPVFGEQYF	TGTGCCAGCAGCTTACGGTCCCCGGTGTTCGGCGAGCAGTACTTC
TRBV4-2	15	TRBJ1-3	NA	NA	CASSQGGGSGNTIYF	TGTGCCAGCAGCCAAGGGGGGGGCAGTGGAAACACCATATATTTT
TRBV7-9	16	TRBJ2-1	TRBD2	NA	CASSWGGGRGSNEQFF	TGTGCCAGCAGCTGGGGGGGTGGGAGGGGTTCGAATGAGCAGTTCTTC
TRBV6-5	15	TRBJ2-3	TRBD2	NA	CASKTSGGAGDTQYF	TGTGCCAGTAAGACTAGCGGGGGGGCAGGAGATACGCAGTATTTT
TRBV1	18	TRBJ1-5	NA	NA	CTSSQGLGRDYSNQPQHF	TGCACCAGCAGTCAAGGCTTGGGAAGGGACTATAGCAATCAGCCCCAGCATTTT
TRBV9	15	TRBJ1-3	TRBD1	NA	CASGQGTNSGNTIYF	TGTGCCAGTGGACAGGGGACAAACTCTGGAAACACCATATATTTT
TRBV5-1	15	TRBJ2-7	TRBD1	NA	CASKLRTGTGYEQYF	TGCGCCAGTAAACTAAGGACCGGGACAGGTTACGAGCAGTACTTC
TRBV2	13	TRBJ2-3	TRBD1	NA	CASSGQGRDTQYF	TGTGCCAGCAGTGGACAGGGGCGTGATACGCAGTATTTT
TRBV19	14	TRBJ1-1	TRBD1	NA	CASSHRGLNTEAFF	TGTGCCAGTAGCCACAGGGGGTTGAACACTGAAGCTTTCTTT
TRBV9	16	TRBJ2-7	TRBD1	NA	CASSPTGTVSRYEQYF	TGTGCCAGCAGCCCTACCGGGACAGTATCCCGATACGAGCAGTACTTC
TRBV11-2	16	TRBJ1-1	NA	NA	CASSLLNREGNTEAFF	TGTGCCAGCAGCCTACTTAACAGGGAGGGGAACACTGAAGCTTTCTTT
TRBV5-1	15	TRBJ1-4	TRBD1	few	CASSLAGQGSEKLFF	TGCGCCAGCAGCTTGGCGGGACAGGGGAGTGAAAAACTGTTTTTT
TRBV9	12	TRBJ2-3	NA	NA	CASSVVAGTQYF	TGTGCCAGCAGCGTTGTGGCGGGTACGCAGTATTTT
TRBV7-3	14	TRBJ1-1	NA	NA	CASSLGGGNTEAFF	TGTGCCAGCAGCTTAGGGGGCGGGAACACTGAAGCTTTCTTT
TRBV30	14	TRBJ2-1	TRBD1	NA	CAWDRDRGYNEQFF	TGTGCCTGGGACCGGGACAGGGGCTACAATGAGCAGTTCTTC
TRBV23-1	14	TRBJ2-7	NA	NA	CASSHPETAYEQYF	TGCGCCAGCAGTCATCCCGAAACAGCCTACGAGCAGTACTTC
TRBV5-8	14	TRBJ2-7	TRBD2	NA	CASSSGLAGYEQYF	TGTGCCAGCAGCTCGGGACTAGCGGGGTACGAGCAGTACTTC
TRBV6-5	13	TRBJ2-7	NA	NA	CASSSRGTYEQYF	TGTGCCAGCAGTTCCCGGGGGACCTACGAGCAGTACTTC
TRBV6-1	15	TRBJ1-5	TRBD1	NA	CASSEMAGGNQPQHF	TGTGCCAGCAGTGAAATGGCAGGGGGGAATCAGCCCCAGCATTTT
TRBV27	16	TRBJ1-3	TRBD1	NA	CASSQQGFLSGNTIYF	TGTGCCAGCAGCCAACAGGGGTTCCTCTCTGGAAACACCATATATTTT
TRBV5-6	15	TRBJ1-1	NA	NA	CASSLVSGRNTEAFF	TGTGCCAGCAGCTTGGTCTCTGGGAGAAACACTGAAGCTTTCTTT
TRBV30	17	TRBJ2-3	TRBD2	once	CAWTRGGLGRNTDTQYF	TGTGCCTGGACCCGGGGGGGCCTGGGTCGTAACACAGATACGCAGTATTTT
TRBV27	19	TRBJ2-6	NA	NA	CASRDSGADQPPGANVLTF	TGTGCCAGCAGGGATTCAGGGGCAGATCAACCACCTGGGGCCAACGTCCTGACTTTC
TRBV30	12	TRBJ2-3	NA	NA	CAWTGGTDTQYF	TGTGCCTGGACAGGGGGCACAGATACGCAGTATTTT
TRBV14	13	TRBJ2-5	NA	NA	CASSQQGSETQYF	TGTGCCAGCAGCCAACAGGGGAGCGAGACCCAGTACTTC
TRBV6-5	16	TRBJ1-5	TRBD1	NA	CASSSLDRGINQPQHF	TGTGCCAGCAGTTCCTTGGACAGGGGAATCAATCAGCCCCAGCATTTT
TRBV6-1	15	TRBJ2-3	TRBD2	NA	CASRGTIASTDTQYF	TGTGCCAGCAGGGGGACTATAGCTAGCACAGATACGCAGTATTTT
TRBV5-1	16	TRBJ2-3	NA	NA	CASSLAVTPIKDTQYF	TGCGCCAGCAGCTTGGCAGTGACACCAATAAAGGATACGCAGTATTTT
TRBV5-1	18	TRBJ1-1	TRBD1	NA	CASSLADQVRANRGRTFF	TGCGCCAGCAGCTTGGCCGATCAGGTTAGGGCAAACAGGGGGCGAACTTTCTTT
TRBV4-1	19	TRBJ2-1	NA	NA	CASSSSQTTGLVVYNEQFF	TGCGCCAGCAGCAGCAGTCAAACCACCGGGTTGGTTGTCTACAATGAGCAGTTCTTC
TRBV19	14	TRBJ1-2	NA	NA	CATRLRGPAYGYTF	TGTGCCACCCGTCTTAGGGGCCCTGCGTATGGCTACACCTTC
TRBV5-1	17	TRBJ2-5	NA	NA	CASRPGMLAGAEETQYF	TGCGCCAGCAGACCGGGGATGCTGGCGGGGGCGGAAGAGACCCAGTACTTC
TRBV10-3	15	TRBJ1-1	NA	few	CAISHGAGANTEAFF	TGTGCCATCAGCCACGGGGCAGGGGCGAACACTGAAGCTTTCTTT
TRBV19	13	TRBJ2-5	NA	NA	CASSISGAETQYF	TGTGCCAGTAGTATTTCAGGGGCGGAGACCCAGTACTTC
TRBV7-2	15	TRBJ1-2	TRBD1	NA	CASSYNGQGARGYTF	TGTGCCAGCAGTTACAATGGACAGGGGGCGAGAGGCTACACCTTC